The sequence of this TCR beta chain was determined in a study of blood T cell repertoires in COVID-19. Study background: In each case, the material was cDNA or gDNA derived from T cells, B-cell-depleted T cells, or PBMCs.

While infection was still active, Seattle patients were enrolled and then followed longitudinally. As originally analysed: How many nucleated cells were present was estimated from reference gene primer amplification. TCRdb's table, derived via immunoSEQ multiplex PCR, lists solely in-frame clones and lacks some. V and J calls and clone size are as listed in that table; D and trimming were resolved from the DNA. Here the sample spans some 70,000 clones, 70% to 90% being singletons. V lost 5 bases, J lost 7 bases, and 9 bases lay in between. The CDR3 sequence is 11 residues long. CDR1 is SGHTA and CDR2 is FQGNSA in the germline V gene.

The sequenced sample consisted of peripheral blood. The chain uses TRBV7-2 and TRBJ2-7; no clear D gene. This TCR derives from a woman in her fifties or sixties with COVID-19, enrolled during active disease. CDR3: CASSPMREQYF. Here the CDR3 DNA reads TGTGCCAGCAGCCCAATGAGGGAGCAGTACTTC.